This T cell receptor (beta chain) was sequenced for a study of cytomegalovirus exposure and HLA in healthy donors. Study findings and constraints: TCR beta chains numbering some 150 were designated cytomegalovirus-associated. Earlier analysis yielded a pattern in which most TCR beta V segments were productive about 87% or about 30% of the time.

PCR amplification relied on 60 Vbeta primers (plus 13 Jbeta primers). Profiling relied on immunoSEQ multiplex PCR, and the TCRdb table lists in-frame clones only, not all of them. Counted here are 250,000 to 350,000 clones, 86% occurring once; the ten biggest clones make up 4%. Of note for this clone: Its target is unknown.

Sequenced input: PBMCs. The TCR was taken from a man between 35 and 55 years old in good health and CMV-seropositive.

This CDR3 is CASRTGTRGPYEQYF. CDR3 sequence (DNA): TGTGCCAGCAGGACCGGGACTAGAGGTCCCTACGAGCAGTACTTC. The chain uses TRBV6-5 and TRBJ2-7, with TRBD2 matching over 8 bases. J was trimmed by 2 bases and V by 6 bases; bases with no gene match: 9. From germline, CDR1 is MNHEY and CDR2 SVGAGI. The CDR3 covers 15 residues.